This TCR beta chain appears in the sequencing data of a study of PD-L1 blockade in urothelial cancer. Study-wide findings and caveats: When pretreatment blood TCR clonality was below the median, it predicted better survival.

As for this clone: Its antigen is unknown.

With V trimmed by 5 bases and J by 3 bases, 7 bases remained unmatched. The CDR3 extends over 15 amino acids. Germline lookup yields CDR1 MRHNA and CDR2 SNTAGT. Produced via immunoSEQ multiplex PCR; TCRdb's table is partial and in-frame only. The data contain about 74,000 clones, 80% to 85% of them singletons. This chain joins TRBV6-4 and TRBJ2-3; 8 bases fit TRBD2. The specimen was PBMCs, collected around atezolizumab (anti-PD-L1) treatment. The sequence came from a man aged 65-85 years with urothelial cancer. The CDR3 reads CASSQEAGGTDTQYF. CDR3 nucleotides: TGTGCCAGCAGTCAAGAGGCGGGAGGTACAGATACGCAGTATTTT.